This TCR beta chain is from a study of CD8+ T cells in alopecia areata listed by TCRdb under 2018. Study-wide context: Treated patients were enrolled in an open-label pilot trial of oral tofacitinib, 5 to 10 mg twice daily, for moderate-to-severe alopecia areata. immunoSEQ multiplex PCR using 35 Vbeta forward primers and 13 Jbeta reverse primers was used to amplify TCRbeta CDR3 regions. The SALT score, which quantifies the percentage of affected scalp surface area, was used to measure disease severity in treated patients. Tofacitinib was administered for 6 to 18 months, and 6 months of follow-up off drug were then conducted to assess delayed response and recurrence. Biopsies were taken from tofacitinib-treated patients at baseline and at 4 and 24 weeks of treatment, and a later scalp biopsy was taken in several of the tofacitinib-treated patients. RNA came from the PAXgene miRNA kit for fixed scalp, the miRNeasy kit for PBMCs, and the RNeasy kit for mouse skin. Human TCRbeta sequencing covered scalp tissue and sorted CD4+ and CD8+ peripheral blood T cells from patchy and totalis/universalis alopecia areata patients and healthy controls. Clonality in the scalp was compared among normal scalp (n=4), patchy alopecia areata scalp (n=8), and alopecia totalis/universalis scalp (n=8). To study T cell clonal expansion in alopecia areata, the researchers applied high-throughput TCRbeta sequencing to both the C3H/HeJ mouse model and human patients. Broad study findings and their caveats: Because the treated cohort was small and had only one nonresponder, larger studies are needed to examine links between baseline CD8+ expansion and response. Tofacitinib significantly lowered scalp clonality and the number of expanded CD8+ clones among the top 100 scalp clones. Resident alphabeta T cells in normal human skin are also sequenced, complicating scalp TCR repertoire analysis, unlike mouse skin dominated by gammadelta T cells. Shared TCR sequences between patients were less evident than in mice, which may be partly attributable to HLA diversity in the patient population. Lesional scalp, especially in alopecia totalis/universalis, showed higher clonality and more expanded CD8+ clones than normal scalp, suggesting antigenic drive. During tofacitinib treatment, many expanded lesional clones remained in scalp and blood, and this persistence may partly explain relapse after treatment is stopped.

Libraries came from the immunoSEQ multiplex PCR assay. For TCR sequencing, RNA was extracted from every sample and reverse transcribed into cDNA to serve as template. SuperScript III was used to make first-strand cDNA, primed with a 2:1 mix of oligo-dT and random hexamers. A synthetic immune receptor repertoire was used to measure amplification bias, and any remaining bias was corrected computationally. On the authors' methods: Raw reads were preprocessed for error removal, and CDR3 was defined according to IMGT conventions as running from the conserved cysteine to phenylalanine. Clonality was calculated as 1 minus Shannon entropy normalized by log2 of the number of productive unique TCRs. Scalp TCRbeta sequences were cross-referenced with sorted blood CD4 and CD8 repertoires so that the CD4 or CD8 identity of scalp clones could be inferred. TCRdb mirrors the immuneACCESS table, restricted to in-frame sequences. Some clones are absent from its copies; in checked studies, under half trace to an unresolved V gene, and the reason for the others is unknown. The D gene and trimming were derived from the DNA, and the V and J assignments and clone size from that table. The sample data list 170,000 or so clones, and 58% of these were observed just once. In total, the top ten clones hold about 12% of the sample.

A note on this clone: The antigen it recognizes is unknown. No base qualities exist here, and no much larger clone lies one base off it.

The sample's time point label is to be understood as: 24 weeks on oral tofacitinib. In the paper's terms, the treatment or condition label means: oral pan-JAK inhibitor, 5-10 mg twice daily. Lesional scalp punch biopsies and peripheral blood were obtained from alopecia areata patients. PBMCs were isolated by density centrifugation and stained for CD3, CD4 and CD8, after which CD4+ and CD8+ T cells were sorted on a FACSAria. Here V drops 4 bases and J drops 7 bases, and the junction holds 13 bases not matched to any gene. Inclusive of the bounding cysteine and phenylalanine, the CDR3 is 15 residues long. Only the CDR3 part of the read is kept: 45 bases, read in frame from the first base. CDR1 and CDR2 (MGHDK, SYGVNS) derive from the germline V gene.

The specimen comprised CD8+ T cells sorted from blood, sampled at week 24, from a patient treated with tofacitinib. The TCR originated in a human donor with alopecia areata. The sequence joins TRBV25-1 to TRBJ2-7, with 7 middle bases fitting TRBD1. This receptor has the CDR3 CASSAGTAWAGEQYF. The DNA sequence follows: TGTGCCAGCAGTGCGGGGACAGCCTGGGCCGGTGAGCAGTACTTC.